The 5 T cell receptor beta chains below come from one sample, sequenced in a study of kidney transplant recipient with SARS-CoV-2 infection. MiXCR, applied by TCRdb to the reads, yields one record per CDR3 protein. The top ten hold 7% to 8% of the sample, which has 200,000 to 300,000 distinct CDR3 sequences, about 28% seen once. Sequencing used a blood sample, obtained at baseline and between days 110 and 120 from a kidney transplant recipient. These receptors all come from a male patient younger than 45 who had COVID-19 and was a kidney transplant recipient. Part of the T cell pool may stem from the graft donor.

Concerning this clonotype itself: A junction boundary mismatches the germline segment, possibly from a read error. The V and J genes are TRBV11-1 and TRBJ1-2; a weak D match, TRBD1 (5 bases). CDR1 and CDR2 from the germline V gene are SGHAT and FQDESV (reference sequence). The CDR3 is 17 residues long. The CDR3 DNA follows: TGTGCCGGCAGCAAGGGGCTTAAGGCTGGAGAGACCTATGGCTACACCTTC. Translating it yields CAGSKGLKAGETYGYTF.

Turning to this clonotype: A much larger clone differs from this one at a single base, so this may be a read error. V is TRBV11-2 and J is TRBJ2-1; 7 nucleotides line up with TRBD2. The germline V gene encodes CDR1 SGHAT and CDR2 FQNNGV. This CDR3 comprises 14 residues. CDR3 loop: CASSPSGGWNEQLF. Here the CDR3 DNA reads TGTGCCAGCAGCCCCTCCGGGGGGTGGAATGAGCAGCTCTTC.

This clonotype has at least ten counts. This chain uses TRBV18 with TRBJ1-1; D might be TRBD1 (5 bases). V was shortened by 0 bases and J by 3 bases, with 11 bases between the two germline ends. This CDR3 is built from 15 residues. Germline V gene data show CDR1 as KGHSH and CDR2 as LQKENI. CDR3: CASSPPTGLYTEAFF. The CDR3 DNA is TGTGCCAGCTCACCACCGACGGGGCTATACACTGAAGCTTTCTTT.

The sample holds many counts of this clonotype. This chain joins TRBV12-3 or TRBV12-4 and TRBJ1-2; D might be TRBD1 (5 bases). The CDR3 consists of 17 residues. The V end was cut by 5 bases, the J end by 4 bases, with 23 bases between. The CDR3 loop is CASSDLDSFRKTYGYTF. Here the CDR3 DNA reads TGTGCCAGCAGTGACCTTGACAGCTTCCGAAAGACCTATGGCTACACCTTC.

At least ten counts were recorded for this clonotype. The chain links TRBV5-1 to TRBJ1-2; unclear D gene. V lost 7 bases, J lost 4 bases, and 23 bases lay in between. The CDR3 has 16 amino acids. CDR1 and CDR2 from the germline V gene are SGHRS and YFSETQ. CDR3 bases: TGCGCCAGCCATTTTCTATCGGTTCGAAAGACCTATGGCTACACCTTC. This encodes CASHFLSVRKTYGYTF.